The 23 T cell receptor beta chains below all came from one sample that was sequenced in a study of T cell repertoires in cytomegalovirus infection. TCRdb recomputed calls from the reads with MiXCR, one row per CDR3 protein. The sample yields 300,000 to 400,000 distinct CDR3 sequences, around 18% seen once. Sequenced material: PBMCs. The receptors were gathered from a human donor in good health (CMV status not recorded). Some clones in this sample may be carry-over from other donors' samples.

This clonotype showed up many times. V is TRBV7-2 and J is TRBJ2-7; D possibly matches TRBD1 or TRBD2 (5 bases each). Per the germline V gene, CDR1 is SGHTA and CDR2 is FQGNSA. The CDR3 has 15 residues. V was trimmed by 5 bases and J by 5 bases, leaving 19 bases between them. CDR3 in amino acids: CASSPNGGGLDEQYF. The CDR3 DNA is TGTGCCAGCAGCCCCAACGGTGGGGGATTGGACGAGCAGTACTTC. Together with reference TRBV7-2 and TRBJ2-7, the CDR3 gives the full variable domain: GAGVSQSPSNKVTEKGKDVELRCDPISGHTALYWYRQSLGQGLEFLIYFQGNSAPDKSGLPSDRFSAERTGGSVSTLTIQRTQQEDSAVYLCASSPNGGGLDEQYFGPGTRLTVT.

The chain couples TRBV7-2 to TRBJ1-2, with unresolved D. Germline CDR1 and CDR2: SGHTA and FQGNSA. The CDR3 runs 11 residues. The V end lost 5 bases, the J end lost 5 bases, and 6 bases lay between the germline ends. CDR3 region: CASSVQYGYTF. The CDR3 region has the DNA TGTGCCAGCAGCGTACAGTATGGCTACACCTTC.

This clonotype was found a few times. The chain links TRBV5-6 to TRBJ2-3; D may be TRBD2 (6 bases). Germline V gene sequence: CDR1 SGHDT, CDR2 YYEEEE. The CDR3 runs 15 residues. Trimming left V 0 bases short and J 4 bases short, with 12 bases between. The CDR3 bases are TGTGCCAGCAGCTTGGTGGAGGGTAACGCAGATACGCAGTATTTT. Translated: CASSLVEGNADTQYF.

The CDR3 region is CASSLQARSLFF. As DNA, the CDR3 is TGTGCCAGCAGTCTTCAGGCCAGGAGCCTGTTCTTC. V is TRBV27 and J is TRBJ2-1; D is unclear. This CDR3 contains 12 residues. With 5 bases removed from V and 15 bases from J, the gap between germline ends came to 17 bases. Per the germline V gene, CDR1 is MNHEY and CDR2 is SMNVEV (reference sequence).

The sample holds many counts of this clonotype. The V call is TRBV5-4, the J call TRBJ1-1; perhaps TRBD1 as D (5 bases). Per the germline V gene, CDR1 is SGHNT and CDR2 is YYREEE (reference sequence). V was cut by 3 bases and J by 10 bases, with 13 bases left in between. This CDR3 is 12 amino acids long. The CDR3 spells CASSYRQGVAFF. CDR3 coding DNA: TGTGCCAGCAGCTACCGGCAGGGAGTAGCTTTCTTT.

This chain connects TRBV20-1 to TRBJ2-1; TRBD2 is a possible D gene (6 bases). The CDR3 has 16 residues. Germline V CDR1 and CDR2: DFQATT, SNEGSKA (reference sequence). V was cut by 5 bases and J by 2 bases, with 19 bases left in between. The CDR3 sequence: CSAFLSGSKTYNEQFF. The CDR3 region has the DNA TGCAGTGCTTTCCTTAGCGGTTCGAAAACCTACAATGAGCAGTTCTTC.

This clonotype was seen repeatedly, ten times or more. The chain couples TRBV7-2 to TRBJ1-2; a possible D gene is TRBD1 (6 bases). This CDR3 comprises 16 residues. The germline gives CDR1 SGHTA, CDR2 FQGNSA. V lost 1 base and J lost 1, with 13 bases in between. CDR3 sequence: CASSLDWDTVNYGYTF. CDR3 bases: TGTGCCAGCAGCTTAGATTGGGACACCGTTAACTATGGCTACACCTTC.

This clonotype was detected a few times. The chain links TRBV7-8 to TRBJ1-1; D gene uncertain. Germline V gives CDR1 SGHVS, CDR2 FQNEAQ. The CDR3 has 13 residues. The V end lost 3 bases, the J end lost 11 bases, and 16 bases lay between the germline ends. This CDR3 is CASSLTGMRVAFF. DNA of the CDR3: TGTGCCAGCAGCTTGACCGGAATGAGAGTGGCTTTCTTT.

The chain recombines TRBV6-2 or TRBV6-3 with TRBJ2-1; 8 nucleotides align to TRBD2. The CDR3 length is 15 residues. CDR1 and CDR2 (germline): MNHEY, SVGEGT. The V gene end was trimmed by 3 bases and the J gene end by 7 bases; junction bases not matched to a gene: 8. CDR3 loop: CASSYLAGGYNEQFF. As DNA, the CDR3 is TGTGCCAGCAGTTATCTAGCGGGCGGGTATAATGAGCAGTTCTTC.

J is TRBJ1-1 and V is TRBV28; possible D gene TRBD1, 5 bases. This CDR3 region has 14 residues. V lost 3 bases, J lost 4 bases, and 12 bases lay in between. Germline values: CDR1 MDHEN, CDR2 SYDVKM. The CDR3 DNA follows: TGTGCCAGCAGTTTTGAAGGGGTGCGCACTGAAGCTTTCTTT. It codes for CASSFEGVRTEAFF.

This clonotype occurred a few times. The chain uses TRBV29-1 and TRBJ1-3, with unresolved D. V lost 4 bases, J lost 0 bases, and 13 bases lay in between. The CDR3 extends over 15 amino acids. From germline, CDR1 is SQVTM and CDR2 ANQGSEA. The CDR3, as DNA: TGCAGCGTTGTGGGGATTGGGGTCTCTGGAAACACCATATATTTT. Its translation is CSVVGIGVSGNTIYF.

The gene calls are TRBV27 and TRBJ1-6; no definite D call. The germline V gene has CDR1 MNHEY and CDR2 SMNVEV (reference sequence). V dropped 0 bases and J dropped 3 bases, with 9 bases sitting between them. CDR3 length: 16 residues. CDR3 nucleotide sequence: TGTGCCAGCAGTTTATCGGCAAACTACTATAATTCACCCCTCCACTTT. Translated: CASSLSANYYNSPLHF.

This clonotype was found a few times. V usage is TRBV27 and J usage is TRBJ2-1, with 7 nucleotides matching TRBD1. V gave up 6 bases and J gave up 4 bases; unmatched junction bases: 9. The CDR3 runs to 15 residues. Germline lookup yields CDR1 MNHEY and CDR2 SMNVEV (reference sequence). The chain's CDR3 is CASSPGTVAYNEQFF. CDR3 nucleotides: TGTGCCAGCAGCCCCGGGACAGTGGCGTACAATGAGCAGTTCTTC.

This clonotype was recorded only once. The CDR3: CASNHGNTIYF. As DNA, the CDR3 is TGTGCCAGCAATCACGGAAACACCATATATTTT. The chain links TRBV5-5 to TRBJ1-3, with D unresolved. V was pared by 6 bases and J by 4 bases, with 5 bases between. CDR3 length: 11 residues. Germline V gives CDR1 SGHKS, CDR2 YYEKEE (reference sequence).

This clonotype appeared many times. V and J are TRBV7-2 and TRBJ2-1; TRBD2 agrees at 8 bases. The germline V gene has CDR1 SGHTA and CDR2 FQGNSA. The CDR3 runs to 16 residues. Trimming at V came to 6 bases and at J to 0 bases, leaving 7 bases not matched to a gene. In nucleotides, the CDR3 is TGTGCCAGCAGTCCGACTAGCGCGAGCTCCTACAATGAGCAGTTCTTC. Residues: CASSPTSASSYNEQFF.

This clonotype was counted many times. The rearrangement links TRBV7-8 to TRBJ2-3, with D perhaps TRBD2 (5 bases). V lost 5 bases and J lost 0, with 9 bases in between. The length of the CDR3 is 14 residues. Germline CDR1 and CDR2: SGHVS and FQNEAQ. For the CDR3, the DNA is TGTGCCAGCAGCCCCAGCGGTAGCACAGATACGCAGTATTTT. This translates into CASSPSGSTDTQYF.

The chain links TRBV2 to TRBJ1-1; D unclear. The germline V gene encodes CDR1 SNHLY and CDR2 FYNNEI. V was shortened by 3 bases and J by 0 bases, with 8 bases between the two germline ends. The CDR3 runs to 14 residues. In nucleotides, the CDR3 is TGTGCCAGCAGTGAGAGTCAGCTGAACACTGAAGCTTTCTTT. Translating gives CASSESQLNTEAFF.

The rearrangement links TRBV11-2 to TRBJ2-1; weak D call: TRBD2 (5 bases). V shed 0 bases and J shed 11 bases, with 8 bases lying between them. The CDR3 is 12 residues long. CDR1 is SGHAT and CDR2 is FQNNGV in the germline V gene. CDR3 DNA sequence: TGTGCCAGCAGCTTAGACCCCGGGAAGCAGTTCTTC. Encoded protein: CASSLDPGKQFF.

For the CDR3, the DNA is TGCAGTGCTAGAGATCCTAGACTAGCGGGGGGCTCCTACAATGAGCAGTTCTTC. Encoded protein: CSARDPRLAGGSYNEQFF. The chain recombines TRBV20-1 with TRBJ2-1; 13 bases fit TRBD2. The V gene end was trimmed by 0 bases and the J gene end by 0 bases; junction bases not matched to a gene: 5. Germline CDR1 is DFQATT and CDR2 is SNEGSKA (reference sequence). The CDR3 runs to 18 residues.

This clonotype was seen at least ten times. The J gene is TRBJ1-1, the V gene TRBV7-8, with a weak D call TRBD1 (6 bases). Per the germline V gene, CDR1 is SGHVS and CDR2 is FQNEAQ. The V gene lost 5 bases and the J gene lost 3 bases, with 13 bases spanning the gap. This CDR3 has 14 amino acids. CDR3 amino acids: CASSPDRWYTEAFF. In nucleotides, the CDR3 is TGTGCCAGCAGCCCAGACAGGTGGTACACTGAAGCTTTCTTT.

DNA for the CDR3: TGTGCCAGCAGCTTTACGGGGGCGCAAGGAAACACCATATATTTT. This codes for CASSFTGAQGNTIYF. The chain couples TRBV11-2 to TRBJ1-3; D possibly corresponds to TRBD1 (6 bases). The V end lost 3 bases, the J end lost 4 bases, and 13 bases lay between the germline ends. Germline V gene lookup returns CDR1 SGHAT and CDR2 FQNNGV. This CDR3 comprises 15 residues.

For this clonotype: One end of the junction is discordant with germline, which a read error may explain. The V gene is TRBV11-2, the J gene TRBJ2-7, with D hard to call. The CDR3 extends over 14 amino acids. Germline CDR1 SGHAT, CDR2 FQNNGV. CDR3 residues: CASSLISRPYVQYF. The CDR3 DNA is TGTGCCAGCAGCTTAATCAGTCGACCCTACGTGCAGTACTTC.

This clonotype was observed many times. The chain combines TRBV7-2 with TRBJ2-2; 8 nucleotides match TRBD2. After removal of 2 bases from V and 0 bases from J, the junction contained 11 bases not matched to a gene. The CDR3 has 19 residues. Germline values: CDR1 SGHTA, CDR2 FQGNSA. CDR3 amino acids: CASSLRMRRGGPNTGELFF. Written as DNA, the CDR3 is TGTGCCAGCAGCTTACGAATGCGTCGGGGGGGCCCGAACACCGGGGAGCTGTTTTTT.